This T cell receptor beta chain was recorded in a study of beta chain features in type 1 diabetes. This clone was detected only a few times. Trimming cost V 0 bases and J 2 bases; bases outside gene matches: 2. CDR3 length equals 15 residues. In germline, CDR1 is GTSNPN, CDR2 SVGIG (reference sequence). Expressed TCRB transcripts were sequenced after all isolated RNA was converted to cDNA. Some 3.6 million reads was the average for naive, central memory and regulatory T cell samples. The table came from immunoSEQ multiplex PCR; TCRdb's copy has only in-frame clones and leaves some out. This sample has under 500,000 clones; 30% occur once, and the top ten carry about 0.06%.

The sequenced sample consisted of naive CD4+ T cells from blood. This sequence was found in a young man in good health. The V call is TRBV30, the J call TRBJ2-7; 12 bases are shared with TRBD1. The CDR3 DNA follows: TGTGCCTGGAGTGTCGGGACAGGGGGCCCCTACGAGCAGTACTTC. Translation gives CAWSVGTGGPYEQYF.